This record covers a single TCR beta chain. Clones were sequenced by immunoSEQ multiplex PCR, and TCRdb holds only the in-frame ones, with some missing. The table records approximately 120,000 clones, 88% of them present only once. The entry originates in a study of T cell responses to AZD1222 COVID-19 vaccine. The wider study: Second doses that came at about 4 or about 12 weeks were put together.

Germline loops: CDR1 LNHDA, CDR2 SQIVND (reference sequence). The CDR3 is 16 residues long. Trimming took off 3 bases at V and 5 bases at J, with 19 bases between the two ends. The origin of this receptor is an adult in good health. The rearrangement joins TRBV19 to TRBJ1-2; TRBD1 is a possible D gene (6 bases). The starting material was peripheral blood, obtained on day 0 of AZD1222 vaccination. The CDR3 reads CASSILSRWQGYGYTF. The CDR3 nucleotides are TGTGCCAGTAGTATTCTCTCTCGCTGGCAGGGGTATGGCTACACCTTC. Using reference TRBV19 and TRBJ1-2 for the parts outside the CDR3, the full variable domain is DGGITQSPKYLFRKEGQNVTLSCEQNLNHDAMYWYRQDPGQGLRLIYYSQIVNDFQKGDIAEGYSVSREKKESFPLTVTSAQKNPTAFYLCASSILSRWQGYGYTFGSGTRLTVV.